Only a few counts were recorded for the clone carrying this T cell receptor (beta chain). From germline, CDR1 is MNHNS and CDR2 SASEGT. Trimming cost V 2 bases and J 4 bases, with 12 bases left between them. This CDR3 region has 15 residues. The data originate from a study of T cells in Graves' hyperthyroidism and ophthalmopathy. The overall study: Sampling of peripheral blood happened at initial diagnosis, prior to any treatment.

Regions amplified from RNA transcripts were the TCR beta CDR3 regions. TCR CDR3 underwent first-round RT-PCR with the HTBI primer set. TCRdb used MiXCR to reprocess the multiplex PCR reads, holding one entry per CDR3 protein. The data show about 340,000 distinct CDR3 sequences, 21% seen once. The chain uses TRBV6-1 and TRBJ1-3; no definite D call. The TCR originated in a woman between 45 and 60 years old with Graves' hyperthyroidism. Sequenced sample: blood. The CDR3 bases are TGTGCCAGCAGTGAATGGGAAAAATCAGGAAACACCATATATTTT. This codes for CASSEWEKSGNTIYF.